Each of the 22 T cell receptor beta chains below was sequenced from the same sample in a study of regulatory T cells in long-lasting Graves disease. For TCR beta, libraries came from iRepertoire HTBI primers and Arm-PCR of CDR3 regions. TCRdb reprocessed the multiplex PCR reads via MiXCR and lists one record per CDR3 protein. The sample lists 350,000 to 500,000 distinct CDR3 sequences; 21% were seen once. Regarding time point: persistent/refractory GD, antithyroid drugs over 5 years with positive TRAb. RNA extracted from PBMCs served as the sequencing template. Sequencing used peripheral blood mononuclear cells (PBMCs), obtained when the disease was refractory, from a patient treated with antithyroid drugs. The receptors shown here come from a female donor with Graves disease.

This clonotype was counted many times. V is TRBV28 and J is TRBJ2-7, with a tentative D call TRBD2 (5 bases). Germline CDR1 is MDHEN and CDR2 is SYDVKM. Trimming stripped 3 bases from V and 5 bases from J, with 14 bases between. The CDR3 extends over 14 amino acids. CDR3 nucleotide sequence: TGTGCCAGCAGTTTCCGAGGGTTAATCAACGAGCAGTACTTC. This codes for CASSFRGLINEQYF.

The V and J genes are TRBV3-1 and TRBJ2-7; D might be TRBD1 (6 bases). CDR3 size: 14 residues. The V end lost 4 bases, the J end lost 3 bases, and 13 bases lay between the germline ends. CDR1 is LGHDT and CDR2 is YNNKEL in the germline V gene (reference sequence). The CDR3 spells CASSRTGTSYEQYF. CDR3 nucleotide sequence: TGTGCCAGCAGCCGAACCGGGACAAGCTACGAGCAGTACTTC.

This clonotype was counted ten times or more. The gene calls are TRBV6-1 and TRBJ1-1; 10 bases line up with TRBD1. The CDR3 loop spans 13 amino acids. Looked up from germline, CDR1 is MNHNS and CDR2 is SASEGT. V lost 4 bases and J lost 9; bases outside the gene matches: 5. The DNA for the CDR3 is TGTGCCAGCAGTGTGCTGGGACAGGGGAAAGCTTTCTTT. Its protein is CASSVLGQGKAFF.

In its sample, this clonotype was seen many times. This chain connects TRBV20-1 to TRBJ2-2; 11 bases line up with TRBD2. CDR1 and CDR2 from the germline V gene are DFQATT and SNEGSKA (reference sequence). The CDR3 spans 15 residues. Unmatched junction bases numbered 7, after V lost 6 bases and J lost 4 bases. The CDR3 is CSAIAGGPSTGELFF. The CDR3, as DNA: TGCAGTGCAATAGCGGGAGGGCCGTCCACCGGGGAGCTGTTTTTT.

This clonotype showed up many times. J is TRBJ1-1 and V is TRBV20-1, with 7 nucleotides matching TRBD1. The germline V gene encodes CDR1 DFQATT and CDR2 SNEGSKA (reference sequence). The CDR3 runs to 18 residues. With V trimmed by 3 bases and J by 6 bases, 22 bases remained unmatched. The CDR3 DNA sequence: TGCAGTGCTAGTGGTGGACTGAGACAGGGAGGCCTCGGACCTGAAGCTTTCTTT. Translation: CSASGGLRQGGLGPEAFF.

This clonotype was seen once. The chain links TRBV2 to TRBJ2-3, with D possibly matching TRBD1 (5 bases). V lost 6 bases and J 2 bases, leaving 15 bases between the germline ends. CDR3 length equals 15 residues. Germline loops: CDR1 SNHLY, CDR2 FYNNEI. The CDR3 DNA reads as TGTGCCAGCAGCCAAGATAGGACAAACACAGATACGCAGTATTTT. Residues: CASSQDRTNTDTQYF.

The gene calls are TRBV28 and TRBJ2-1; 11 positions match TRBD2. The CDR3 length is 15 residues. Germline V gene data show CDR1 as MDHEN and CDR2 as SYDVKM. Trimming took 4 bases from V and 8 from J; bases not matched to a gene: 7. CDR3 DNA sequence: TGTGCCAGCAGTTCTTGGGCTAGCGGGAGGTATGAGCAGTTCTTC. Amino acid sequence: CASSSWASGRYEQFF.

This clonotype was picked up many times. The chain uses TRBV7-2 and TRBJ1-1, with D uncertain. V lost 4 bases and J lost 9, with 12 bases in between. The CDR3 length is 12 residues. Germline CDR1 reads SGHTA; CDR2 reads FQGNSA. The chain's CDR3 is CASSSRQDQAFF. The CDR3 region has the DNA TGTGCCAGCAGCTCCCGTCAAGACCAAGCTTTCTTT.

This clonotype has a count of ten or more. For the CDR3, the DNA is TGTGCCAGCTGCGAGGCTAACACTGAAGCTTTCTTT. This encodes CASCEANTEAFF. The chain links TRBV28 to TRBJ1-1; D gene unclear. Per germline, CDR1 MDHEN and CDR2 SYDVKM. The CDR3 length is 12 residues. V gave up 8 bases and J gave up 2 bases, with 9 bases separating them.

This clonotype was observed at least ten times. This chain links TRBV5-1 with TRBJ2-2, with a possible D match to TRBD2 (6 bases). This CDR3 region has 16 residues. Germline V gene lookup returns CDR1 SGHRS and CDR2 YFSETQ. V was trimmed by 3 bases and J by 3 bases, leaving 15 bases between them. The DNA of the CDR3 is TGCGCCAGCAGCTCCCGGGGAGGCGGTTACACCGGGGAGCTGTTTTTT. The encoded protein is CASSSRGGGYTGELFF.

Ten or more counts support this clonotype. The rearrangement joins TRBV6-5 to TRBJ2-5; maybe TRBD2 (6 bases). The CDR3 contains 14 residues. Trimming stripped 2 bases from V and 5 bases from J, with 12 bases between. Germline V gene data show CDR1 as MNHEY and CDR2 as SVGAGI. The CDR3 region has the DNA TGTGCCAGCAGTTACCTCGGGGGACGGGAGACCCAGTACTTC. This gives the protein CASSYLGGRETQYF.

This clonotype appeared a few times. The V gene is TRBV19, the J gene TRBJ1-1; no reliable D call. Trimming took 8 bases from V and 0 from J, leaving 13 bases between them. CDR3 length equals 14 residues. CDR1 and CDR2 (germline): LNHDA, SQIVND (reference sequence). For the CDR3, the DNA is TGTGCCAGTCGACTTGGAGGAATGAACACTGAAGCTTTCTTT. Amino acids: CASRLGGMNTEAFF.

In DNA, the CDR3 is TGTGCCTGGAGTGTGGAGGGGGGGGGGCAAGAAAAACTGTTTTTT. Translated: CAWSVEGGGQEKLFF. V and J are TRBV30 and TRBJ1-4; weak D call: TRBD1 (6 bases). The length of the CDR3 is 15 residues. V dropped 0 bases and J dropped 8 bases, with 16 bases sitting between them. Germline CDR1 GTSNPN, CDR2 SVGIG (reference sequence).

A word on this clonotype: A much more abundant neighbour one base away suggests this may be a read error. The rearrangement links TRBV6-4 to TRBJ1-5; D gene ambiguous. CDR1 and CDR2 from the germline V gene are MRHNA and SNTAGT. The V end lost 8 bases, the J end lost 1 base, and 12 bases lay between the germline ends. The CDR3 has 14 amino acids. Here the CDR3 reads CASGPLESNQPQHF. CDR3 nucleotide sequence: TGTGCCAGCGGCCCTCTGGAGAGCAATCAGCCCCAGCATTTT.

This clonotype has a count of ten or more. The chain is built from TRBV20-1 and TRBJ2-7; TRBD2 matches 7 bases. Germline CDR1 reads DFQATT; CDR2 reads SNEGSKA (reference sequence). This CDR3 region has 14 residues. With 1 base clipped from V and 2 bases from J, the junction kept 5 bases outside the gene matches. This CDR3 is CSARGREKAYEQYF. CDR3 DNA sequence: TGCAGTGCTAGAGGGCGGGAGAAGGCCTACGAGCAGTACTTC.

This clonotype was counted only a few times. The rearrangement uses TRBV6-1 and TRBJ2-1; perhaps TRBD2 as D (5 bases). Germline CDR1 is MNHNS and CDR2 is SASEGT. The V and J ends lost 0 bases and 9 bases respectively, with 9 bases between them. The CDR3 sequence is 13 residues long. The DNA of the CDR3 is TGTGCCAGCAGTGAAGCAGTCGGAGGTGAGCAGTTCTTC. Translated: CASSEAVGGEQFF.

The chain uses TRBV20-1 and TRBJ1-4, with D possibly matching TRBD1 (5 bases). Germline V gives CDR1 DFQATT, CDR2 SNEGSKA (reference sequence). V was cut by 3 bases and J by 8 bases, with 7 bases left in between. CDR3 size: 11 residues. This CDR3 reads CSARGREKLFF. In DNA form, the CDR3 reads TGCAGTGCTAGGGGACGGGAAAAACTGTTTTTT.

This clonotype was seen at least ten times. This chain uses TRBV5-1 with TRBJ2-7; TRBD2 matches at 14 bases. V lost 0 bases, J lost 7 bases, and 6 bases stayed unmatched. Germline V gene data show CDR1 as SGHRS and CDR2 as YFSETQ. The CDR3 covers 16 residues. CDR3 sequence (DNA): TGCGCCAGCAGCTTGGGAGGGACTAGCGGGAGCGAAGAGCAGTACTTC. It yields the protein CASSLGGTSGSEEQYF.

The CDR3 bases are TGTGCCAGCAGTTTACCGTCCGGCCAGGGGGCTCACGAGCAGTACTTC. Translated, it gives CASSLPSGQGAHEQYF. V usage is TRBV27 and J usage is TRBJ2-7; 8 bases fit TRBD1. CDR1 MNHEY and CDR2 SMNVEV come from the germline V gene (reference sequence). The ends lost 2 bases at V and 5 bases at J; junction bases unmatched: 11. The CDR3 has 16 amino acids.

V gene TRBV14 combines with J gene TRBJ1-2, with D perhaps matching TRBD1 (5 bases). Trimming left V 1 base short and J 5 bases short, with 14 bases between. The CDR3 extends over 15 amino acids. The germline gives CDR1 SGHDN, CDR2 FVKESK. The CDR3 DNA is TGTGCCAGCAGCCAAGGCGGGAGGGGTGATTATGGCTACACCTTC. This gives the protein CASSQGGRGDYGYTF.

In nucleotides, the CDR3 is TGCAGTGCTAGACTCGGGACCCTCAGCTCCTACGAGCAGTACTTC. Translation gives CSARLGTLSSYEQYF. The V and J genes are TRBV20-1 and TRBJ2-7, with D perhaps TRBD1 or TRBD2 (5 bases each). Germline V gene sequence: CDR1 DFQATT, CDR2 SNEGSKA (reference sequence). V gave up 2 bases and J gave up 0 bases, with 14 bases separating them. The CDR3 extends over 15 amino acids.

Ten or more counts support this clonotype. This chain connects TRBV27 to TRBJ2-7; D is possibly TRBD1 (5 bases). The CDR3 has 16 residues. Trimming took 1 base from V and 6 from J, leaving 19 bases between them. Germline values: CDR1 MNHEY, CDR2 SMNVEV (reference sequence). In nucleotides, the CDR3 is TGTGCCAGCAGTTTATTCCTCCAGGGCAGGGTCGCCGAGCAGTACTTC. It codes for CASSLFLQGRVAEQYF.